This T cell receptor beta chain was observed in a study of blood T cell repertoires in COVID-19. On the study more broadly: COVID-19 samples collected from the United States, Italy and Spain covered acute and convalescent phases. Sample material is recorded as cDNA or gDNA derived from T cells, B-cell-depleted T cells, or PBMCs.

In the authors' workflow: Nucleated cell number was recorded as an estimate derived from reference gene primer amplification. Profiled with immunoSEQ multiplex PCR; TCRdb holds only in-frame clones, not every one. D and trimming come from the DNA, and the V and J calls and clone size come from that table. Of 250,000 or so clones listed, about 84% are singletons. V lost 8 bases and J lost 13, with 18 bases in between. The germline gives CDR1 MDHEN, CDR2 SYDVKM. The CDR3 has 11 amino acids. The receptor was isolated from a man aged 80 or over with acute or convalescent COVID-19. The sequencing input was peripheral blood. This rearrangement joins TRBV28 to TRBJ2-7; maybe TRBD1 (5 bases). CDR3 sequence (DNA): TGTGCCAGCCTTGGAGTAACGACAGTATACTTC. The encoded protein is CASLGVTTVYF.